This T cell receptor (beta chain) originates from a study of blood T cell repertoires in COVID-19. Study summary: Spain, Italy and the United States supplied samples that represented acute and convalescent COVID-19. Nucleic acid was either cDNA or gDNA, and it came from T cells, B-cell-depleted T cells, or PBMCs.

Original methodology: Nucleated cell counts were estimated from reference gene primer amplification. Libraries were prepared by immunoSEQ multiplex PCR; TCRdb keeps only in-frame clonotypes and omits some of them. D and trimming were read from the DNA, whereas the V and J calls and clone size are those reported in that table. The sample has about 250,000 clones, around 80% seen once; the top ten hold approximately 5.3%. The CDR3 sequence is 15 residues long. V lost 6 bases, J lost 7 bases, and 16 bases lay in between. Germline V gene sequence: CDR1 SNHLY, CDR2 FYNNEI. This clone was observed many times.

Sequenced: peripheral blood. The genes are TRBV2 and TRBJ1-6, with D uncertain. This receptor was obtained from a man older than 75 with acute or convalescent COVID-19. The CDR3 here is CASRLSDSPNSPLHF. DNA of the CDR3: TGTGCCAGCAGACTATCCGACTCACCGAATTCACCCCTCCACTTT.